There are a few counts of the clone carrying this T cell receptor beta chain. What it recognizes is unknown. Carrying unique molecular identifiers, the cDNA also gained a universal primer site through template switching. TCRdb reanalysed the 5' RACE reads using MiXCR and keeps one entry per CDR3 protein. The sample records about 470,000 distinct CDR3 sequences, 24% being singletons. Trimming left V 8 bases short and J 4 bases short, with 18 bases between. CDR3 length: 14 residues. Germline CDR1 DFQATT, CDR2 SNEGSKA (reference sequence). This entry is derived from a study of identical twins. Whole-study findings and limits: Out-of-frame TCR alpha sharing in monozygotic twins exceeded recombination model predictions.

These sequences were also reported in another study, on T cells expressing NK-cell markers. That publication notes: The eight sequenced donors comprised seven who were HCMV-seropositive and one who was seronegative. These clonotypes, the leaders elsewhere, also led the CD3+CD56-NKG2C+ fraction in a handful of donors.

The rearrangement uses TRBV20-1 and TRBJ2-1; tentative D call: TRBD2 (6 bases). This receptor was obtained from a woman between 18 and 30 years old in good health. The sample was CD4+ T cells sorted from blood. The CDR3 nucleotides are TGCAGTACGTTCTCCCGGGACTGGTACAATGAGCAGTTCTTC. Protein sequence: CSTFSRDWYNEQFF.